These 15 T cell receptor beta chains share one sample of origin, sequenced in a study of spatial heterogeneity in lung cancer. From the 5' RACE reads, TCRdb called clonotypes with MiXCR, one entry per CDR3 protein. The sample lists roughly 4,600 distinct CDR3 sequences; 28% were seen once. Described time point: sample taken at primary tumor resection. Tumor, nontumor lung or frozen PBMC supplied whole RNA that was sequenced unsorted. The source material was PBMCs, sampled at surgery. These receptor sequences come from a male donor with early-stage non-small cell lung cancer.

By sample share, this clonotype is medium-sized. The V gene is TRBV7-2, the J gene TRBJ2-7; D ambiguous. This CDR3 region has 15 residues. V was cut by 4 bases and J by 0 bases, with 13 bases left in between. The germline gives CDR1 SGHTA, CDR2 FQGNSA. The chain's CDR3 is CASSSPQRSSYEQYF. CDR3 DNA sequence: TGTGCCAGCAGCTCCCCCCAGCGAAGCTCCTACGAGCAGTACTTC. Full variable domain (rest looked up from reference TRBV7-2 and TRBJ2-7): GAGVSQSPSNKVTEKGKDVELRCDPISGHTALYWYRQSLGQGLEFLIYFQGNSAPDKSGLPSDRFSAERTGGSVSTLTIQRTQQEDSAVYLCASSSPQRSSYEQYFGPGTRLTVT.

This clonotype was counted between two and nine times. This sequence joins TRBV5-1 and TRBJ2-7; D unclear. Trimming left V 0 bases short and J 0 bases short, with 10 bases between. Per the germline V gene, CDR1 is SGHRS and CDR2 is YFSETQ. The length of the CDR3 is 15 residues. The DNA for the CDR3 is TGCGCCAGCAGCTTGGGGACGGCTAGCTCCTACGAGCAGTACTTC. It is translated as CASSLGTASSYEQYF.

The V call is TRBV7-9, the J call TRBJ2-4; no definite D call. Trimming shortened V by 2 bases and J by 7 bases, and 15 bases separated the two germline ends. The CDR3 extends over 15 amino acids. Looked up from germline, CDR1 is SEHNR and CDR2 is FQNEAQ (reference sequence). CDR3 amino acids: CASSLSTATWNIQYF. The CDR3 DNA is TGTGCCAGCAGCTTAAGCACAGCCACATGGAACATTCAGTACTTC.

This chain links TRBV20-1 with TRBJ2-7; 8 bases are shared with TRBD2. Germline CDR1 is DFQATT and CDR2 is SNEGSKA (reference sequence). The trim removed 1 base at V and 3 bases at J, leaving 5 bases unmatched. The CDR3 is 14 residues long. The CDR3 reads CSARVGTSNYEQYF. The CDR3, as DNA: TGCAGTGCTAGAGTCGGGACTAGTAACTACGAGCAGTACTTC.

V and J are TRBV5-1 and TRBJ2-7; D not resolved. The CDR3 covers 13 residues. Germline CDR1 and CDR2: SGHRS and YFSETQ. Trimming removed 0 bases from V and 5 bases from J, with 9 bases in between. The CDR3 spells CASSLELPDEQYF. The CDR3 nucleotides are TGCGCCAGCAGCTTGGAACTCCCCGACGAGCAGTACTTC. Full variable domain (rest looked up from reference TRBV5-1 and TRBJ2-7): KAGVTQTPRYLIKTRGQQVTLSCSPISGHRSVSWYQQTPGQGLQFLFEYFSETQRNKGNFPGRFSGRQFSNSRSEMNVSTLELGDSALYLCASSLELPDEQYFGPGTRLTVT.

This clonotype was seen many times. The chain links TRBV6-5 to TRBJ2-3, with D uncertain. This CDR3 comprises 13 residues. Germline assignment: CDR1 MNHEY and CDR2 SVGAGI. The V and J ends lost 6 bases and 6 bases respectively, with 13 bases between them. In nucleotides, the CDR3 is TGTGCCAGCAGAAGAAATATCGGGGATACGCAGTATTTT. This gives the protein CASRRNIGDTQYF.

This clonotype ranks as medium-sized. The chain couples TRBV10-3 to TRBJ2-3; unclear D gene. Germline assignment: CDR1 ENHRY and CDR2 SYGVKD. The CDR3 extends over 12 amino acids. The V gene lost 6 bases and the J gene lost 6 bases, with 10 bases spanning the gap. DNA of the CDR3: TGTGCCATCAGGGACCGAGCGGATACGCAGTATTTT. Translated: CAIRDRADTQYF.

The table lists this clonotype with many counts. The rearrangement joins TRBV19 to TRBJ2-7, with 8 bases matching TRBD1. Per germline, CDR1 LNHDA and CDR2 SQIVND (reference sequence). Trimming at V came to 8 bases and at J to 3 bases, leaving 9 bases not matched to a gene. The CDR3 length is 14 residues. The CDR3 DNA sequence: TGTGCCAGTCGCGACTCGGACAGGGTCTACGAGCAGTACTTC. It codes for CASRDSDRVYEQYF.

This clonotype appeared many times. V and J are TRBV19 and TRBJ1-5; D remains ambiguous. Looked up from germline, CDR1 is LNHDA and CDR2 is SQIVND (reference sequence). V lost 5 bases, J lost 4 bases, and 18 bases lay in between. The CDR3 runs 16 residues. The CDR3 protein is CASSDPGLALNQPQHF. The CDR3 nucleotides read TGTGCCAGTAGTGACCCCGGTCTCGCGCTTAATCAGCCCCAGCATTTT.

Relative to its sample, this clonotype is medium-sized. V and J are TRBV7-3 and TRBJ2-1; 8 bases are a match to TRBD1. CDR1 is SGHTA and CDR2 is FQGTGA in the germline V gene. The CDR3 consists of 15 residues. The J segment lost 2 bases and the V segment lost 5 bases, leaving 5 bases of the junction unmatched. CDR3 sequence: CASSRGQGPYNEQFF. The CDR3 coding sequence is TGTGCCAGCAGCCGAGGACAGGGTCCCTACAATGAGCAGTTCTTC.

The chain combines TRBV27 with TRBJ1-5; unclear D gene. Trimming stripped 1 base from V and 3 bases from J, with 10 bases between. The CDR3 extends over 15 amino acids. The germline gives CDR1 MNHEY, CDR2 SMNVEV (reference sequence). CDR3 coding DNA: TGTGCCAGCAGTTTATTGGGTGGTTACAATCAGCCCCAGCATTTT. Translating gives CASSLLGGYNQPQHF.

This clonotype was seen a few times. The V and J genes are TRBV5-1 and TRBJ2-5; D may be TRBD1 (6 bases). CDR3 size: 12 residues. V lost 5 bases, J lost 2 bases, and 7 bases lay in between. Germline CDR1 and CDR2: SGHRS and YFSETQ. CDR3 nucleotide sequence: TGCGCCAGCAGACAGGGTCAAGAGACCCAGTACTTC. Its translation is CASRQGQETQYF.

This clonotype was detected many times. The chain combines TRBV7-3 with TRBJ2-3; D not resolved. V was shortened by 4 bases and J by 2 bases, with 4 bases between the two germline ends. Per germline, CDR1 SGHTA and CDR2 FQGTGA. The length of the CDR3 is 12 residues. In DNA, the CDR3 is TGTGCCAGCAGCTCCAACACAGATACGCAGTATTTT. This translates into CASSSNTDTQYF.

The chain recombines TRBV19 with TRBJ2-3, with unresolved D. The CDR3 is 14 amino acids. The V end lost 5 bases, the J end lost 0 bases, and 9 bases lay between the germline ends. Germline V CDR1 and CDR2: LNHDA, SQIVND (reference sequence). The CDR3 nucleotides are TGTGCCAGTAGTCCCCCTAGGAGCACAGATACGCAGTATTTT. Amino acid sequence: CASSPPRSTDTQYF.

The CDR3 loop reads CASSEDGTSGIHTGELFF. The CDR3 bases are TGTGCCAGCAGTGAAGATGGGACTAGCGGGATCCACACCGGGGAGCTGTTTTTT. The genes are TRBV6-1 and TRBJ2-2, with 13 nucleotides matching TRBD2. This CDR3 contains 18 residues. Germline V gene lookup returns CDR1 MNHNS and CDR2 SASEGT. Trimming cost V 1 base and J 3 bases; bases outside gene matches: 5.